Reported below is one T cell receptor beta chain. What it binds is unknown. Researchers collected about 9.6 milliliters of peripheral blood from every single donor. A second PCR, run for about 7 to 11 cycles, used a sample-barcoded 5' primer plus a J-beta primer mix. TCRdb re-derived calls from the 5' RACE reads in MiXCR, one entry per CDR3 protein. Of some 700,000 distinct CDR3 sequences detected, about 20% appear once; the ten largest clones hold around a fifth. This specimen comes from a study of blood T cells in healthy people across ages. General study findings and limits: Per-million-T-cell TCR beta diversity fell roughly linearly with age. Fewer expanded clones and more diversity marked long-lived versus aged donors. Those diversity estimates obtained from one million T cells were thought to be underestimates.

The CDR3 consists of 15 residues. Trimming removed 0 bases from V and 3 bases from J, with 12 bases in between. Germline V gene lookup returns CDR1 SGHKS and CDR2 YYEKEE (reference sequence). The TCR originated in a man aged 70-80 years in good health. The V call is TRBV5-5, the J call TRBJ1-1; D gene uncertain. Sequenced sample: blood. This chain's CDR3 is CASSLGLQLDTEAFF. In DNA, the CDR3 is TGTGCCAGCAGCTTGGGGTTGCAGTTGGACACTGAAGCTTTCTTT.